This record looks at one TCR beta chain sequence and its context. This clone came up once. What antigen it recognizes has not been identified. Base quality data are lacking; no much larger clone is found one base away. CDR1 and CDR2, looked up from the germline V gene, are MGHDK and SYGVNS. The CDR3 starts with the cysteine, ends with the phenylalanine, and has 14 residues. Just the 42-base CDR3 DNA is kept, in frame starting at base 1. The junction shows trimming of 5 bases on V and 5 bases on J, and the gene matches do not reach 7 bases of it. This sample stems from a study of Siglec-9 on CD8 T cells in melanoma (dated by TCRdb to the late 2010s). For context, the study as a whole: Siglec-9 expression on CD8+ T cells and the role of Siglec-9 in regulating T cells in the melanoma tumor microenvironment were investigated in the study. General study outcomes and caveats: According to the reported findings, Siglec-9 marked and regulated a subset of effector memory CD8+ T cells that seemed to build up inside melanoma tumors.

The library was produced with the immunoSEQ multiplex PCR assay. Drawn from immuneACCESS, this table holds only the in-frame rearrangements with V and J called that TCRdb kept. Clones are partly lost; checked studies trace under half to an unresolved V gene and leave the rest unexplained. Within this sample are some 39,000 clones, with about four fifths of them counted one time only. About 1.8% of the sample belongs to the ten largest clones. The source is a human donor in good health. The chain uses TRBV25-1 and TRBJ2-7; 9 bases in the middle match TRBD1. The sequenced material came from Siglec-9- CD8+ T cells sorted from blood. The sample's cell subset or site label, decoded: CD8 T cells lacking Siglec-9. The DNA reads TGTGCCAGCAGTCCAACAGGGGGCTCGGACGAGCAGTACTTC. Translation gives CASSPTGGSDEQYF.